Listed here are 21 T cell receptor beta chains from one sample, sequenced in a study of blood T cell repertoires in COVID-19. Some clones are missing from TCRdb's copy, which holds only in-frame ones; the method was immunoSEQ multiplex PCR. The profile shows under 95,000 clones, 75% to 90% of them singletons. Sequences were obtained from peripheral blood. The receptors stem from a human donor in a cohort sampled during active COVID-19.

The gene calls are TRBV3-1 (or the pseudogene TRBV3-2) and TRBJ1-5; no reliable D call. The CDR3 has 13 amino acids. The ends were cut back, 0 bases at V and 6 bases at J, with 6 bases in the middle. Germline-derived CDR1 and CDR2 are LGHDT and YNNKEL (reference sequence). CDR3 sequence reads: CASSQDRSQPQHF. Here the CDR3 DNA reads TGTGCCAGCAGCCAAGATCGGAGTCAGCCCCAGCATTTT.

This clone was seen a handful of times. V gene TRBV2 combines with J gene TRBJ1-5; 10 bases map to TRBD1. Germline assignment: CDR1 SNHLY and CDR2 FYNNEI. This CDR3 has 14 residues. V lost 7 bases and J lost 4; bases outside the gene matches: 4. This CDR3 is CASTRDRGNQPQHF. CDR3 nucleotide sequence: TGTGCCAGCACCCGGGACAGGGGAAATCAGCCCCAGCATTTT.

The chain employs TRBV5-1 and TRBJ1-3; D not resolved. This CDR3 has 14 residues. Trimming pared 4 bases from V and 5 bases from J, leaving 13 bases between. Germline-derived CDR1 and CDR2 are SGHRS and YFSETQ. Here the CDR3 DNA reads TGCGCCAGCAGCCCGCGCCCTTCCCGAAACACCATATATTTT. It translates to CASSPRPSRNTIYF.

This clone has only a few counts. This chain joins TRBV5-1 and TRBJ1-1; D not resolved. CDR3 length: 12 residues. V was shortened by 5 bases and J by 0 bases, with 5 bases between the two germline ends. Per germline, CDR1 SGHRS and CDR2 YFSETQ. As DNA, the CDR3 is TGCGCCAGCAGGTCAGTGAACACTGAAGCTTTCTTT. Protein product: CASRSVNTEAFF. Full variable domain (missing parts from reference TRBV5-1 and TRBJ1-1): KAGVTQTPRYLIKTRGQQVTLSCSPISGHRSVSWYQQTPGQGLQFLFEYFSETQRNKGNFPGRFSGRQFSNSRSEMNVSTLELGDSALYLCASRSVNTEAFFGQGTRLTVV.

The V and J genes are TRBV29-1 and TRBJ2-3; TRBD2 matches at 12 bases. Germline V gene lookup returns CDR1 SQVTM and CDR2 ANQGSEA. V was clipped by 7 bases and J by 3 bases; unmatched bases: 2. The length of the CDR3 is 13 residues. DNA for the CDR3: TGCAGCGCCGGGACTAGCGGGACAGATACGCAGTATTTT. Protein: CSAGTSGTDTQYF.

The CDR3 loop is CASSEPGFPINEQFF. CDR3 bases: TGTGCCAGCAGTGAGCCCGGGTTCCCTATCAATGAGCAGTTCTTC. The chain uses TRBV6-1 and TRBJ2-1; D call uncertain. CDR1 is MNHNS and CDR2 is SASEGT in the germline V gene. The ends were cut back, 3 bases at V and 6 bases at J, with 15 bases in the middle. This CDR3 has 15 residues.

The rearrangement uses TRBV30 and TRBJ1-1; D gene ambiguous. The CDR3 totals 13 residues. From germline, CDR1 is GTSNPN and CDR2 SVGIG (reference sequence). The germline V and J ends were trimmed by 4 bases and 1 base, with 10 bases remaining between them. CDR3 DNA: TGTGCCTGGAAAGGGAGGGAGAACACTGAAGCTTTCTTT. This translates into CAWKGRENTEAFF.

DNA of the CDR3: TGTGCCAGCAGCTTAACCCGACAGGGGGCTCTGGGGAACACCGGGGAGCTGTTTTTT. The encoded protein is CASSLTRQGALGNTGELFF. This rearrangement joins TRBV7-3 to TRBJ2-2; 10 bases line up with TRBD1. The V segment lost 0 bases and the J segment 1 base; nucleotides outside the gene matches: 8. This CDR3 is built from 19 residues. The germline V gene has CDR1 SGHTA and CDR2 FQGTGA. Complete variable domain (other parts from reference TRBV7-3 and TRBJ2-2): GAGVSQTPSNKVTEKGKYVELRCDPISGHTALYWYRQSLGQGPEFLIYFQGTGAADDSGLPNDRFFAVRPEGSVSTLKIQRTERGDSAVYLCASSLTRQGALGNTGELFFGEGSRLTVL.

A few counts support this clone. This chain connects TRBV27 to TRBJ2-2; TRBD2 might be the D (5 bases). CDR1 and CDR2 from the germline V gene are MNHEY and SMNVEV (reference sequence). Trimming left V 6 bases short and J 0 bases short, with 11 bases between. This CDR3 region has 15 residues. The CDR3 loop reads CASRRPGANTGELFF. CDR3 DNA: TGTGCCAGCAGGCGCCCCGGGGCGAACACCGGGGAGCTGTTTTTT.

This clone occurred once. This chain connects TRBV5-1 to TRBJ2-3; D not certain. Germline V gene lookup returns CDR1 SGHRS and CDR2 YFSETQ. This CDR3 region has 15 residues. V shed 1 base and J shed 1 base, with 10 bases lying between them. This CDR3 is CASSLFDKRTDTQYF. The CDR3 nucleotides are TGCGCCAGCAGCTTGTTCGACAAACGCACAGATACGCAGTATTTT. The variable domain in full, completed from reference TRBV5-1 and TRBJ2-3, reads KAGVTQTPRYLIKTRGQQVTLSCSPISGHRSVSWYQQTPGQGLQFLFEYFSETQRNKGNFPGRFSGRQFSNSRSEMNVSTLELGDSALYLCASSLFDKRTDTQYFGPGTRLTVL.

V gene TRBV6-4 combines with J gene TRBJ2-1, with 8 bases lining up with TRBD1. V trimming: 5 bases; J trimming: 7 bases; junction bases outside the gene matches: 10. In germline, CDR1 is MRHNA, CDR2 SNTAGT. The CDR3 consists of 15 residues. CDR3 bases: TGTGCCAGCAGTCAGGACGGACAGGGATGGAATGAGCAGTTCTTC. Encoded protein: CASSQDGQGWNEQFF.

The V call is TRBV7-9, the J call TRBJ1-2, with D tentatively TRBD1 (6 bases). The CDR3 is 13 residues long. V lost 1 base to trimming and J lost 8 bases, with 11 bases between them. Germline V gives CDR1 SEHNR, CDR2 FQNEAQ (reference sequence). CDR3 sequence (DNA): TGTGCCAGCAGCTTAGTGCAGGGGCTCGGCTACACCTTC. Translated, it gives CASSLVQGLGYTF.

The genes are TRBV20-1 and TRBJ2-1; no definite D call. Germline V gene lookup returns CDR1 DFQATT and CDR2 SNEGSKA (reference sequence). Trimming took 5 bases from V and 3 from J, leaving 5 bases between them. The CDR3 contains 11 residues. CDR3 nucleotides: TGCAGTGCTTCAGACTACAATGAGCAGTTCTTC. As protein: CSASDYNEQFF.

CDR3 loop: CASSSPPGSTHNEQFF. As DNA, the CDR3 is TGTGCCAGCAGCTCACCCCCCGGGTCCACTCACAATGAGCAGTTCTTC. This chain connects TRBV7-3 to TRBJ2-1; D not certain. Germline CDR1 and CDR2: SGHTA and FQGTGA. The CDR3 extends over 16 amino acids. Trimming left V 4 bases short and J 5 bases short, with 18 bases between.

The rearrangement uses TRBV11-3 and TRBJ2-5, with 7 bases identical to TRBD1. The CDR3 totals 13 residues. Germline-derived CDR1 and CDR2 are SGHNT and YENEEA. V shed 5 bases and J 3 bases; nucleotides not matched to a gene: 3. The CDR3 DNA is TGTGCCAGCAGCCATGACAGGGAAGAGACCCAGTACTTC. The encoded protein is CASSHDREETQYF.

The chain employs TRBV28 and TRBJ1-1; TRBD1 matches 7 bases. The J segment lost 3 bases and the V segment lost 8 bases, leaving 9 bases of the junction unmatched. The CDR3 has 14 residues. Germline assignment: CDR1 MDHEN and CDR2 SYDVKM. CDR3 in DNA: TGTGCCAGCCTAAACAGGGGCATCGACACTGAAGCTTTCTTT. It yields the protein CASLNRGIDTEAFF.

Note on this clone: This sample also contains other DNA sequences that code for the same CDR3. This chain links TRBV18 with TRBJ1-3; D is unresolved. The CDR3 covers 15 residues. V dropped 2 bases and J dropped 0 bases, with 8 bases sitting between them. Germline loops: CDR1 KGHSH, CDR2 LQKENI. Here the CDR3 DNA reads TGTGCCAGCTCACCAGGCGGGAGCTCTGGAAACACCATATATTTT. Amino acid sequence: CASSPGGSSGNTIYF. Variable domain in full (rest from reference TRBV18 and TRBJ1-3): NAGVMQNPRHLVRRRGQEARLRCSPMKGHSHVYWYRQLPEEGLKFMVYLQKENIIDESGMPKERFSAEFPKEGPSILRIQQVVRGDSAAYFCASSPGGSSGNTIYFGEGSWLTVV.

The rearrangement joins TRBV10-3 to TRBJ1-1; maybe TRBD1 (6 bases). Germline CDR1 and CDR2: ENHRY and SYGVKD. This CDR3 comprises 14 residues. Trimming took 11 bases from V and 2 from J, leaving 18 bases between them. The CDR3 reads CASHPGHQNTEAFF. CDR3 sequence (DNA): TGTGCCTCGCACCCGGGACACCAAAACACTGAAGCTTTCTTT.

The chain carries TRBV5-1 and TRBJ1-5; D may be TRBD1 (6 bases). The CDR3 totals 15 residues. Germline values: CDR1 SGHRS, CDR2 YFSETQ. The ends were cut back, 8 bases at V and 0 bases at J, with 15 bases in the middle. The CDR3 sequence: CASRRTAYSNQPQHF. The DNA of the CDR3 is TGCGCCAGTCGGAGGACAGCTTATAGCAATCAGCCCCAGCATTTT.

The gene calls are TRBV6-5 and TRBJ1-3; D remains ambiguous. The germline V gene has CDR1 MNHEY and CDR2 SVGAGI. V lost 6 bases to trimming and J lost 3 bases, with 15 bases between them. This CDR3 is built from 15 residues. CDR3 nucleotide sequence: TGTGCCAGCAGCCCCGCGGAAGGCGGTGGAAACACCATATATTTT. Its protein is CASSPAEGGGNTIYF.

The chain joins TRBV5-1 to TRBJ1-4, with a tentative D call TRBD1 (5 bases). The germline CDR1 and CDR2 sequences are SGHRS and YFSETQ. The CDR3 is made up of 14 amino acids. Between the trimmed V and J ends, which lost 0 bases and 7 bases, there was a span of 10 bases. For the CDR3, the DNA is TGCGCCAGCAGCTTGGCAGGGTTTGGTGAAAAACTGTTTTTT. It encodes CASSLAGFGEKLFF.